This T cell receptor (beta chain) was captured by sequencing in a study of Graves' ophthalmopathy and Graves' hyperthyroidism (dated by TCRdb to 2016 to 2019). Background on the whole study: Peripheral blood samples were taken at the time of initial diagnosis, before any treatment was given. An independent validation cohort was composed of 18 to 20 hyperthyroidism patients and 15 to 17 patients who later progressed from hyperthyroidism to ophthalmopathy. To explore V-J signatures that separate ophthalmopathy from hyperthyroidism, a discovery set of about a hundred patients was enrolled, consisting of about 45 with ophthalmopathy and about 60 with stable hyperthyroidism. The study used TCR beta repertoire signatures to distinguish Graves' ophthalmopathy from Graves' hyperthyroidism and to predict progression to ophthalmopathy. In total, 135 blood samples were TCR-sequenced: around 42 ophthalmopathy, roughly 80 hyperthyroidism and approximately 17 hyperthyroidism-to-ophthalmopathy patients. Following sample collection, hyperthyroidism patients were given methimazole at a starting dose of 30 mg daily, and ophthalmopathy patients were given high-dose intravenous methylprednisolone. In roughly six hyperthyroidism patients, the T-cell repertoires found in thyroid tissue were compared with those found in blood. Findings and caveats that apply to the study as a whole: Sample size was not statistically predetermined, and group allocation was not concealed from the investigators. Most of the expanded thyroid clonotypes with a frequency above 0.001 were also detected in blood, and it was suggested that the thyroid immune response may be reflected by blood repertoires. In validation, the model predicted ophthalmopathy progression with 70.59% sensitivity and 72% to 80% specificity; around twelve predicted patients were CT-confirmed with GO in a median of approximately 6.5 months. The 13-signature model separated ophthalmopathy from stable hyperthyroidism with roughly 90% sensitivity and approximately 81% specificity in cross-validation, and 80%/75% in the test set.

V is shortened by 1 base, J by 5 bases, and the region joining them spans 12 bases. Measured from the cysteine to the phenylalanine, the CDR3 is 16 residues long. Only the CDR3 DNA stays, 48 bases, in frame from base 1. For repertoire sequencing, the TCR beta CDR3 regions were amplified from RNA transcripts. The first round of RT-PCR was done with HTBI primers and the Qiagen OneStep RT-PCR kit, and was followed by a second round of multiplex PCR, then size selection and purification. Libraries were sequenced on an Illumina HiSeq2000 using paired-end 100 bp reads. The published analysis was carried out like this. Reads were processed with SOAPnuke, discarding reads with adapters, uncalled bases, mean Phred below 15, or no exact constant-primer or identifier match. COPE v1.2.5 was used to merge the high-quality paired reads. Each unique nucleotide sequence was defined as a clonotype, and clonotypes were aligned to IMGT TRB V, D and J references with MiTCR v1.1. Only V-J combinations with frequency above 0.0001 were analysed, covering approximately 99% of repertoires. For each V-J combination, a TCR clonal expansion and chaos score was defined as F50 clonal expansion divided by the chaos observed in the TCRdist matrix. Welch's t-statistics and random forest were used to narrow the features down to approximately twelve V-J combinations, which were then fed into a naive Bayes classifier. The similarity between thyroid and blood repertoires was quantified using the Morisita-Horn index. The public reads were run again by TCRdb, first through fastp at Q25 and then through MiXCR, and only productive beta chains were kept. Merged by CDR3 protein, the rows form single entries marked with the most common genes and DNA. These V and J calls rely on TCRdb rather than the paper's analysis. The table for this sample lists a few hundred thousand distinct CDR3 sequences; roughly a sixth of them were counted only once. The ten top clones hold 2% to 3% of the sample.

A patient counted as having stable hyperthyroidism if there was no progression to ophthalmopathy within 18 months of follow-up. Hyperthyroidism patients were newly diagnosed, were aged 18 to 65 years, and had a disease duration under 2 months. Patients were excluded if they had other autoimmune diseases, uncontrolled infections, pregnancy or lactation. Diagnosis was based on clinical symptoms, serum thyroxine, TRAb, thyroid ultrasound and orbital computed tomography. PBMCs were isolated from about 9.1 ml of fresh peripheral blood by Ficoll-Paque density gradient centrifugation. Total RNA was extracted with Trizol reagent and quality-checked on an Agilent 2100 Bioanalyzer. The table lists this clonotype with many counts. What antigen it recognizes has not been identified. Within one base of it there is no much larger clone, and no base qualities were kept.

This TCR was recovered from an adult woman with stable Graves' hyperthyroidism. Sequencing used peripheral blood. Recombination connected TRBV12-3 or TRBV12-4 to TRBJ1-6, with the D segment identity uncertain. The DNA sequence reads TGTGCCAGCAGTTTAGGTGCTCCAGCTAATAATTCACCCCTCCACTTT. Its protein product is CASSLGAPANNSPLHF.